This T cell receptor beta chain was sequenced for a study of OX40 agonist ivuxolimab in advanced cancers. Study context: People in dose escalation had one of these cancers: hepatocellular carcinoma, melanoma, renal cell or head and neck cancer. The eligibility criteria allowed prior anti-PD-1, anti-PD-L1 or anti-CTLA-4 therapy, and 40% had some. Findings and caveats of the study: The authors did not determine the antigen specificity of the expanded peripheral T cells. By week 6 at 0.1 to 3.0 mg/kg, blood CD4+ and CD8+ T cells had expanded clonally.

Trimming left V 5 bases short and J 13 bases short, with 18 bases between. The CDR3 length is 12 residues. In germline, CDR1 is SEHNR, CDR2 FQNEAQ (reference sequence). As concerns this clone: Its antigen is still unknown.

TCRdb keeps only in-frame clones here, not all; method: immunoSEQ multiplex PCR. The sample has approximately 35,000 clones, around 80% seen once. The starting material was CD4+ or CD8+ T cells sorted from blood, obtained in a trial of the OX40 agonist ivuxolimab. The V and J genes are TRBV7-9 and TRBJ2-7; D is tentatively TRBD1 or TRBD2 (7 bases each). This TCR was recovered from an adult with an advanced solid tumor such as melanoma, head and neck, liver or kidney cancer. Here the CDR3 DNA reads TGTGCCAGCAGCCCCGATTCAGGGGGGGACTACTTC. It is translated as CASSPDSGGDYF.